This is a list of T cell receptor beta chains from one sample in a study of blood T cell repertoires in COVID-19. TCRdb's copy holds only in-frame clones and misses some; the assay was immunoSEQ multiplex PCR. The top ten hold around 49% of the sample, which has 15,000 to 19,000 clones, roughly 86% seen once. The specimen sequenced was peripheral blood. These receptors were collected from a man aged 55-75 years with acute or convalescent COVID-19. Each CDR3 is given with its conserved first and last residue. D genes are given only for firm matches. Some rows mark clone size as missing; the rest say once, few, many or name a class of expanded clone.

J gene,D gene,clone size,V gene,CDR3 protein,CDR3 DNA
TRBJ2-2,TRBD2,NA,TRBV4-3,CASSLSGENTGELFF,TGCGCCAGCAGCCTTAGCGGGGAGAACACCGGGGAGCTGTTTTTT
TRBJ2-1,NA,NA,TRBV18,CASSRGLTQVEQFF,TGTGCCAGCTCACGGGGACTGACCCAGGTTGAGCAGTTCTTC
TRBJ2-3,TRBD2,NA,TRBV4-1,CASSRFFGTGGDTQYF,TGCGCCAGCAGCCGATTTTTCGGGACGGGGGGGGATACGCAGTATTTT
TRBJ1-3,NA,NA,TRBV7-8,CASSSGGSGNTIYF,TGTGCCAGCAGCAGCGGAGGCTCTGGAAACACCATATATTTT
TRBJ2-5,TRBD1,NA,TRBV28,CASSPTGTGLGTQYF,TGTGCCAGCAGTCCTACCGGGACAGGGCTGGGGACCCAGTACTTC
TRBJ2-5,NA,NA,TRBV9,CASSPGLTETQYF,TGTGCCAGCAGCCCGGGTCTAACAGAGACCCAGTACTTC
TRBJ2-1,TRBD2,NA,TRBV11-3,CASSSSSRGSFYNEQFF,TGTGCCAGCAGCTCATCCTCCCGCGGGAGCTTCTACAATGAGCAGTTCTTC
TRBJ2-2,NA,NA,TRBV30,CAWSVQNTGELFF,TGTGCCTGGAGTGTACAGAACACCGGGGAGCTGTTTTTT
TRBJ2-7,TRBD2,NA,TRBV6-2/TRBV6-3,CASSSGTSGRGYEQYF,TGTGCCAGCAGTTCCGGGACTAGCGGGAGAGGCTACGAGCAGTACTTC
TRBJ1-1,TRBD1,few,TRBV14,CASRLGLDRQNTEAFF,TGTGCCAGCAGACTTGGACTGGACAGGCAGAACACTGAAGCTTTCTTT
TRBJ2-1,NA,NA,TRBV7-3,CASSSSSLSGNEQFF,TGTGCCAGCAGCTCGTCGTCCCTTAGCGGCAATGAGCAGTTCTTC
TRBJ1-1,NA,NA,TRBV5-5,CASSSGWTDLLNTEAFF,TGTGCCAGCAGCTCAGGTTGGACAGATCTGTTGAACACTGAAGCTTTCTTT
TRBJ2-4,NA,NA,TRBV15,CATSDSPNIQYF,TGTGCCACCAGTGACAGCCCAAACATTCAGTACTTC
TRBJ1-5,TRBD1,NA,TRBV7-6,CASSLQTGGNQPQHF,TGTGCCAGCAGCTTACAGACAGGGGGCAATCAGCCCCAGCATTTT
TRBJ2-7,NA,NA,TRBV19,CASSPQGPTYEQYF,TGTGCCAGTAGCCCCCAGGGCCCGACCTACGAGCAGTACTTC
TRBJ2-7,TRBD2,NA,TRBV28,CASKLAGSSPSYEQYF,TGTGCCAGCAAACTAGCGGGATCAAGCCCCTCCTACGAGCAGTACTTC
TRBJ1-1,TRBD1,NA,TRBV10-3,CASLGQGGGNTEAFF,TGTGCCTCTTTGGGACAGGGCGGCGGTAACACTGAAGCTTTCTTT
TRBJ1-3,TRBD1,NA,TRBV19,CASTTIVLGQGAGNTIYF,TGTGCCAGTACCACGATCGTACTAGGACAGGGGGCTGGAAACACCATATATTTT
TRBJ2-7,TRBD2,NA,TRBV3-1/TRBV3-2,CASSQGFSSGSRNEQYF,TGTGCCAGCAGCCAAGGGTTCTCTAGCGGGAGCCGCAACGAGCAGTACTTC
TRBJ2-3,NA,few,TRBV4-3,CASSQGGGTDTQYF,TGCGCCAGCAGCCAAGGCGGGGGCACAGATACGCAGTATTTT
TRBJ2-1,NA,NA,TRBV28,CASSPPRGFNEQFF,TGTGCCAGCAGTCCCCCGCGAGGGTTTAATGAGCAGTTCTTC
TRBJ1-4,NA,medium-sized,TRBV30,CAWSDLWQALNEKLFF,TGTGCCTGGAGTGACCTCTGGCAGGCCCTCAATGAAAAACTGTTTTTT
TRBJ1-1,NA,NA,TRBV7-8,CASSLASGRGSNTEAFF,TGTGCCAGCAGCTTAGCGTCGGGCAGGGGCAGCAACACTGAAGCTTTCTTT
TRBJ2-5,TRBD1,NA,TRBV27,CASRNSGTVQETQYF,TGTGCCAGCAGGAATTCAGGGACAGTACAAGAGACCCAGTACTTC
TRBJ1-6,NA,NA,TRBV14,CASSQGRENSPLHF,TGTGCCAGCAGCCAGGGCCGGGAAAATTCACCCCTCCACTTT
TRBJ2-2,TRBD1,NA,TRBV3-1/TRBV3-2,CASSLLGDSANTGELFF,TGTGCCAGCAGCCTCTTGGGGGACAGCGCGAACACCGGGGAGCTGTTTTTT
TRBJ1-1,NA,NA,TRBV6-5,CASSYRRGGTEAFF,TGTGCCAGCAGTTACAGAAGGGGTGGTACTGAAGCTTTCTTT
TRBJ1-1,TRBD1,NA,TRBV18,CASSFEQGAGTEAFF,TGTGCCAGCTCATTCGAACAGGGGGCGGGCACTGAAGCTTTCTTT
TRBJ2-5,TRBD2,NA,TRBV19,CASSALPSGAETQYF,TGTGCCAGTAGTGCCCTCCCTAGCGGGGCCGAGACCCAGTACTTC